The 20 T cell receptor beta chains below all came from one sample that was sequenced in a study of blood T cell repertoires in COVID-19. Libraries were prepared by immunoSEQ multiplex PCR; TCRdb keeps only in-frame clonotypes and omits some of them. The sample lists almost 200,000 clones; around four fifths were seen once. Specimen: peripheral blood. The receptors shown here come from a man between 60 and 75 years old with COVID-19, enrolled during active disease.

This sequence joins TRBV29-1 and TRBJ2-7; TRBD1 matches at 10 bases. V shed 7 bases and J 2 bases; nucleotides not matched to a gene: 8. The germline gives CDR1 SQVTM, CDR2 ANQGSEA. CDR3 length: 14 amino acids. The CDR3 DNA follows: TGCAGCGCTCAAAGGGGGACAGGGGCCTACGAGCAGTACTTC. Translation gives CSAQRGTGAYEQYF.

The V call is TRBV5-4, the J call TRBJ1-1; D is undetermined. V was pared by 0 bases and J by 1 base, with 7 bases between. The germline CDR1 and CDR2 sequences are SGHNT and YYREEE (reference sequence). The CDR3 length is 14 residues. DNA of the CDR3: TGTGCCAGCAGCTTGGCCATGAGGAACACTGAAGCTTTCTTT. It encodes CASSLAMRNTEAFF. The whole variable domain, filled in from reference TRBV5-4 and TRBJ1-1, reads ETGVTQSPTHLIKTRGQQVTLRCSSQSGHNTVSWYQQALGQGPQFIFQYYREEENGRGNFPPRFSGLQFPNYSSELNVNALELDDSALYLCASSLAMRNTEAFFGQGTRLTVV.

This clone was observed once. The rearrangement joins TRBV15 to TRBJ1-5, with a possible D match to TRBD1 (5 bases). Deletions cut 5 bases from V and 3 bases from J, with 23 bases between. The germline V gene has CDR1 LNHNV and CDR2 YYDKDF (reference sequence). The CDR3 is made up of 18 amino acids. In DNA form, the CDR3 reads TGTGCCACCAGCCGTTCAACCCGGGGGGGGGACTCCAATCAGCCCCAGCATTTT. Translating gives CATSRSTRGGDSNQPQHF. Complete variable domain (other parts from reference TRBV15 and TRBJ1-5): DAMVIQNPRYQVTQFGKPVTLSCSQTLNHNVMYWYQQKSSQAPKLLFHYYDKDFNNEADTPDNFQSRRPNTSFCFLDIRSPGLGDTAMYLCATSRSTRGGDSNQPQHFGDGTRLSIL.

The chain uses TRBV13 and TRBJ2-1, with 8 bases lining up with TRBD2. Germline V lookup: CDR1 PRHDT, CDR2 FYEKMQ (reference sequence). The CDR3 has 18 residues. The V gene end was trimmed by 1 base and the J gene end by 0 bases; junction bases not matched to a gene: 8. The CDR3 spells CASSLAYGGGTSYNEQFF. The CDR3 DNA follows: TGTGCCAGCAGCTTAGCGTACGGGGGGGGTACCTCCTACAATGAGCAGTTCTTC.

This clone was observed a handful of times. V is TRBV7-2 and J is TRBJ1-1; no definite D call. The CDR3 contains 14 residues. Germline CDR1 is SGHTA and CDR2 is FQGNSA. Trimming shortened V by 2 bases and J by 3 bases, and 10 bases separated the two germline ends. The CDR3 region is CASSLSSTDTEAFF. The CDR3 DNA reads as TGTGCCAGCAGCTTATCTTCAACAGACACTGAAGCTTTCTTT.

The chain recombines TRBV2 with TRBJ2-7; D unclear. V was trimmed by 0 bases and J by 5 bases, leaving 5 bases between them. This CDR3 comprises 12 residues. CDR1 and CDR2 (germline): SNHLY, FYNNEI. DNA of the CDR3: TGTGCCAGCAGTGAAGCGAGGCACGAGCAGTACTTC. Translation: CASSEARHEQYF.

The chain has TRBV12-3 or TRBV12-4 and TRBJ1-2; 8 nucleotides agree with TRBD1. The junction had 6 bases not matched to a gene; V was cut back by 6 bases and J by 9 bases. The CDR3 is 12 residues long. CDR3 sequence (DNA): TGTGCCAGCAGCCGGGACAGGCTTAGCTACACCTTC. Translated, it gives CASSRDRLSYTF.

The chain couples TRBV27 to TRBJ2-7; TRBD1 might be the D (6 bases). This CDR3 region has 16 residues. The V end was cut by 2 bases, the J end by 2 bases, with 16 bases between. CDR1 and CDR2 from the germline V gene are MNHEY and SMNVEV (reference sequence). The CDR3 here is CASSLRMLQGTYEQYF. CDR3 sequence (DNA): TGTGCCAGCAGTTTACGGATGCTGCAGGGGACCTACGAGCAGTACTTC.

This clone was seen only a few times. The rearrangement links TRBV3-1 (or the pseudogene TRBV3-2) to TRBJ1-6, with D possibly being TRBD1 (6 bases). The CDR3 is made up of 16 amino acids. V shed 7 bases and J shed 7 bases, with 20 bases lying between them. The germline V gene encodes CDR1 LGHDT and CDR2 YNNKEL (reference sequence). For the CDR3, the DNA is TGTGCCAGCACCTCAACAGGGATAGGGTTCAATTCACCCCTCCACTTT. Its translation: CASTSTGIGFNSPLHF.

Here the CDR3 DNA reads TGTGCCAGCACCCTGACCCAAGACTCCATTCAGTACTTC. This gives the protein CASTLTQDSIQYF. The J gene is TRBJ2-4, the V gene TRBV28, with no clear D. The V gene's germline CDR1 is MDHEN and CDR2 SYDVKM. The CDR3 extends over 13 amino acids. V shed 7 bases and J shed 9 bases, with 16 bases lying between them. Full variable domain (missing parts from reference TRBV28 and TRBJ2-4): DVKVTQSSRYLVKRTGEKVFLECVQDMDHENMFWYRQDPGLGLRLIYFSYDVKMKEKGDIPEGYSVSREKKERFSLILESASTNQTSMYLCASTLTQDSIQYFGAGTRLSVL.

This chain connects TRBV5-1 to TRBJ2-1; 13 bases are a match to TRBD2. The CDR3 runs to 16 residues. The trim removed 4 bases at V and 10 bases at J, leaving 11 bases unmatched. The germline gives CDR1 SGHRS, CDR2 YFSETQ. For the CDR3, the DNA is TGCGCCAGCAGCCCGGCACTAGCGGGAGGGCCCAGGGAGCAGTTCTTC. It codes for CASSPALAGGPREQFF. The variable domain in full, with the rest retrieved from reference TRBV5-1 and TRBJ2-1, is KAGVTQTPRYLIKTRGQQVTLSCSPISGHRSVSWYQQTPGQGLQFLFEYFSETQRNKGNFPGRFSGRQFSNSRSEMNVSTLELGDSALYLCASSPALAGGPREQFFGPGTRLTVL.

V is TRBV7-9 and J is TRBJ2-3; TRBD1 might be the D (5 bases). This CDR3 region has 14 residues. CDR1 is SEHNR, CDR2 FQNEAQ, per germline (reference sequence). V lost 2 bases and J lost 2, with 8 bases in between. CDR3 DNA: TGTGCCAGCAGCTTATCAGGGCCCACAGATACGCAGTATTTT. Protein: CASSLSGPTDTQYF.

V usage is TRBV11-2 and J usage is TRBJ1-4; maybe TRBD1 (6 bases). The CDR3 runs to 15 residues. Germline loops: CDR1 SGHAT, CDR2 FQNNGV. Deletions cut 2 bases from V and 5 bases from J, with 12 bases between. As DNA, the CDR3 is TGTGCCAGCAGCTTATTTAGGACAGAAAATGAAAAACTGTTTTTT. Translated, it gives CASSLFRTENEKLFF. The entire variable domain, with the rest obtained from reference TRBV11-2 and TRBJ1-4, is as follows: EAGVAQSPRYKIIEKRQSVAFWCNPISGHATLYWYQQILGQGPKLLIQFQNNGVVDDSQLPKDRFSAERLKGVDSTLKIQPAKLEDSAVYLCASSLFRTENEKLFFGSGTQLSVL.

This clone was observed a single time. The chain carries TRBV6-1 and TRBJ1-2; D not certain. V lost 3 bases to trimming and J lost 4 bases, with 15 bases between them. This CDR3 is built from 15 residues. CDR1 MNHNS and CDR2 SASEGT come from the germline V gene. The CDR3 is CASSDQPSRSYGYTF. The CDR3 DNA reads TGTGCCAGCAGTGACCAGCCTTCAAGGAGCTATGGCTACACCTTC.

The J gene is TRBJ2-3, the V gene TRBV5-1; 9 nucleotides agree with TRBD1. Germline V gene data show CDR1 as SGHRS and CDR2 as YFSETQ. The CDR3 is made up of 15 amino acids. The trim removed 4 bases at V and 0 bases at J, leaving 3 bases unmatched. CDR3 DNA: TGCGCCAGCAGCACGGGACAGGGAAGCACAGATACGCAGTATTTT. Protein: CASSTGQGSTDTQYF.

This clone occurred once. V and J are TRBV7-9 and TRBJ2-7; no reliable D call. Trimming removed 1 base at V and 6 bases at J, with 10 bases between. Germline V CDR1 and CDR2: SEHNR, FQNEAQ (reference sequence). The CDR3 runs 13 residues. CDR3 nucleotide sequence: TGTGCCAGCAGCTTAGACGGAACGGGCGAGCAGTACTTC. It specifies CASSLDGTGEQYF.

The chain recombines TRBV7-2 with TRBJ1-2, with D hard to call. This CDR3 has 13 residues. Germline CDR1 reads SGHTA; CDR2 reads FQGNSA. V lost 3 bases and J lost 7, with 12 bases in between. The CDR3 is CASSFMEGGGYTF. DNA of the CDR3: TGTGCCAGCAGCTTTATGGAGGGCGGTGGCTACACCTTC. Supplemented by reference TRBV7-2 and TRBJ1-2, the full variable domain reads GAGVSQSPSNKVTEKGKDVELRCDPISGHTALYWYRQSLGQGLEFLIYFQGNSAPDKSGLPSDRFSAERTGGSVSTLTIQRTQQEDSAVYLCASSFMEGGGYTFGSGTRLTVV.

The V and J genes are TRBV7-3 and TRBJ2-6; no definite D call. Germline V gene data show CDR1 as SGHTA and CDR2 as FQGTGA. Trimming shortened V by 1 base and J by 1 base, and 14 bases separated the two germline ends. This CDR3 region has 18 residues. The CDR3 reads CASSLMGDPSSGANVLTF. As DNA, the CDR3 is TGTGCCAGCAGCTTAATGGGCGACCCCTCATCTGGGGCCAACGTCCTGACTTTC. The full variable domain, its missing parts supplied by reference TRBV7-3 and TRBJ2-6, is GAGVSQTPSNKVTEKGKYVELRCDPISGHTALYWYRQSLGQGPEFLIYFQGTGAADDSGLPNDRFFAVRPEGSVSTLKIQRTERGDSAVYLCASSLMGDPSSGANVLTFGAGSRLTVL.

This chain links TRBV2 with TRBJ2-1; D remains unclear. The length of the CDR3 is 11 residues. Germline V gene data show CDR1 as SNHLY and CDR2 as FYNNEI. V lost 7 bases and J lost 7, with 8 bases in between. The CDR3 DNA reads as TGTGCCAGCACGGTTTATAATGAGCAGTTCTTC. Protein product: CASTVYNEQFF.

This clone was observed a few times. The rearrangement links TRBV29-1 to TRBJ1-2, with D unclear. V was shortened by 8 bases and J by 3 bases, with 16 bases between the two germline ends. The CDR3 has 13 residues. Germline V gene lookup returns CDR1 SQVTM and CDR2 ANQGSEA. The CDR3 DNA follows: TGCAGCACCTCCCAGAATCGGGACTATGGCTACACCTTC. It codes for CSTSQNRDYGYTF.